Presented here are 22 T cell receptor beta chains from one specimen sequenced in a study of cytomegalovirus exposure and HLA in healthy donors. Sequencing was performed with immunoSEQ multiplex PCR; in TCRdb, only in-frame clones are kept and a portion is missing. This sample yields fewer than 350,000 clones, of which approximately 87% are seen a single time; roughly 0.93% belongs to the top ten. The sample consisted of PBMCs. The receptors stem from a woman aged 18-30 years in good health and CMV-seronegative.

V is TRBV9 and J is TRBJ2-5, with 7 bases lining up with TRBD2. Germline assignment: CDR1 SGDLS and CDR2 YYNGEE. J gave up 2 bases and V 6 bases, and 10 bases lay outside the gene matches. CDR3 length equals 15 residues. The CDR3 DNA is TGTGCCAGCAACCGGAGGGCTAGCGGACAAGAGACCCAGTACTTC. Its protein is CASNRRASGQETQYF.

The V and J genes are TRBV28 and TRBJ2-1; D may be TRBD2 (6 bases). Trimming removed 6 bases from V and 2 bases from J, with 14 bases in between. This CDR3 region has 15 residues. CDR1 and CDR2 from the germline V gene are MDHEN and SYDVKM. CDR3 in DNA: TGTGCCAGCAGAAAGCGGGTGGGCGCCTACAATGAGCAGTTCTTC. Protein product: CASRKRVGAYNEQFF.

This clone came up a few times. CDR3 sequence reads: CASSRETNGYTF. The CDR3 coding sequence is TGCGCCAGCAGCAGGGAGACGAATGGCTACACCTTC. This sequence joins TRBV5-1 and TRBJ1-2; D gene uncertain. This CDR3 has 12 residues. Trimming took off 4 bases at V and 6 bases at J, with 10 bases between the two ends. CDR1 SGHRS and CDR2 YFSETQ come from the germline V gene.

V usage is TRBV14 and J usage is TRBJ2-1; 11 bases map to TRBD2. The V segment lost 1 base and the J segment 6 bases; nucleotides outside the gene matches: 5. Germline values: CDR1 SGHDN, CDR2 FVKESK. The CDR3 spans 16 residues. CDR3 nucleotides: TGTGCCAGCAGCCAAGGACTAGCGGGAACCCGCAATGAGCAGTTCTTC. It translates to CASSQGLAGTRNEQFF.

The CDR3 sequence: CASSLAWRDRVAGELFF. DNA of the CDR3: TGTGCCAGCAGCTTGGCGTGGAGGGACAGGGTGGCCGGGGAGCTGTTTTTT. The chain is built from TRBV5-4 and TRBJ2-2; TRBD1 matches at 9 bases. Unmatched junction bases numbered 9, after V lost 0 bases and J lost 6 bases. The CDR3 length is 17 residues. Looked up from germline, CDR1 is SGHNT and CDR2 is YYREEE (reference sequence). The full variable domain, rest sourced from reference TRBV5-4 and TRBJ2-2, is ETGVTQSPTHLIKTRGQQVTLRCSSQSGHNTVSWYQQALGQGPQFIFQYYREEENGRGNFPPRFSGLQFPNYSSELNVNALELDDSALYLCASSLAWRDRVAGELFFGEGSRLTVL.

The rearrangement joins TRBV7-2 to TRBJ2-1, with D perhaps TRBD2 (5 bases). CDR1 is SGHTA, CDR2 FQGNSA, per germline. The V and J ends lost 3 bases and 3 bases respectively, with 12 bases between them. The length of the CDR3 is 15 residues. CDR3 coding DNA: TGTGCCAGCAGCTTTTCCGGGAACCACTACAATGAGCAGTTCTTC. This gives the protein CASSFSGNHYNEQFF.

The rearrangement uses TRBV6-5 and TRBJ1-2; 7 bases match TRBD1. Germline V gives CDR1 MNHEY, CDR2 SVGAGI. This CDR3 has 13 residues. J gave up 3 bases and V 6 bases, and 4 bases lay outside the gene matches. The CDR3 sequence: CASRVTGDYGYTF. DNA for the CDR3: TGTGCCAGCAGGGTAACAGGGGACTATGGCTACACCTTC.

The V and J genes are TRBV2 and TRBJ2-7; weak D call: TRBD2 (6 bases). The CDR3 has 12 amino acids. CDR1 and CDR2 (germline): SNHLY, FYNNEI. Trimming removed 7 bases from V and 6 bases from J, with 13 bases in between. CDR3 protein: CASTAGTLEQYF. CDR3 sequence (DNA): TGTGCCAGCACTGCGGGGACTCTCGAGCAGTACTTC. The full variable domain, its missing parts supplied by reference TRBV2 and TRBJ2-7, is EPEVTQTPSHQVTQMGQEVILRCVPISNHLYFYWYRQILGQKVEFLVSFYNNEISEKSEIFDDQFSVERPDGSNFTLKIRSTKLEDSAMYFCASTAGTLEQYFGPGTRLTVT.

This clone occurred many times. The V gene is TRBV4-1, the J gene TRBJ2-7; the match to TRBD2 covers 10 bases. The CDR3 covers 17 residues. CDR1 and CDR2 from the germline V gene are MGHRA and YSYEKL. V shed 0 bases and J 0 bases; nucleotides not matched to a gene: 5. The CDR3 is CASSQDASGSVSYEQYF. The CDR3 DNA follows: TGCGCCAGCAGCCAAGATGCTAGCGGGAGCGTCTCCTACGAGCAGTACTTC.

The genes are TRBV28 and TRBJ1-2; tentatively, D is TRBD1 (6 bases). Per the germline V gene, CDR1 is MDHEN and CDR2 is SYDVKM. The CDR3 extends over 14 amino acids. V lost 5 bases and J 4 bases, leaving 14 bases between the germline ends. In nucleotides, the CDR3 is TGTGCCAGCAGTAGCGATTGGACAGTCTATGGCTACACCTTC. Protein: CASSSDWTVYGYTF.

This clone was seen a few times. The V gene is TRBV15, the J gene TRBJ1-2; D is perhaps TRBD1 (5 bases). The CDR3 is made up of 14 amino acids. Trimming cost V 1 base and J 4 bases, with 10 bases left between them. Germline loops: CDR1 LNHNV, CDR2 YYDKDF (reference sequence). Written as DNA, the CDR3 is TGTGCCACCAGCAGAGGGGGCGGACCCTATGGCTACACCTTC. This codes for CATSRGGGPYGYTF. Drawing the rest from reference TRBV15 and TRBJ1-2, the complete variable domain is DAMVIQNPRYQVTQFGKPVTLSCSQTLNHNVMYWYQQKSSQAPKLLFHYYDKDFNNEADTPDNFQSRRPNTSFCFLDIRSPGLGDTAMYLCATSRGGGPYGYTFGSGTRLTVV.

In its sample, this clone was seen once. The chain couples TRBV19 to TRBJ1-5; TRBD1 agrees at 8 bases. Germline V gene lookup returns CDR1 LNHDA and CDR2 SQIVND (reference sequence). This CDR3 contains 13 residues. V lost 7 bases to trimming and J lost 5 bases; unmatched junction nucleotides: 4. The CDR3 region has the DNA TGTGCCAGTATGGACAGGGTCCATCAGCCCCAGCATTTT. Its protein is CASMDRVHQPQHF.

The chain carries TRBV18 and TRBJ1-1; TRBD1 matches 9 bases. Germline loops: CDR1 KGHSH, CDR2 LQKENI. V shed 4 bases and J 1 base; nucleotides not matched to a gene: 7. The CDR3 is made up of 16 amino acids. The CDR3 spells CASSLLGTGKNTEAFF. DNA of the CDR3: TGTGCCAGCTCACTTTTAGGGACAGGGAAGAACACTGAAGCTTTCTTT.

This chain links TRBV19 with TRBJ2-4; 13 bases align to TRBD2. In germline, CDR1 is LNHDA, CDR2 SQIVND (reference sequence). After removal of 6 bases from V and 3 bases from J, the junction contained 14 bases not matched to a gene. This CDR3 is 19 amino acids long. The CDR3, as DNA: TGTGCCAGTAGCCAACCGGGACTAGCGGGACAAGCGGGCAAAAACATTCAGTACTTC. This gives the protein CASSQPGLAGQAGKNIQYF. Complete variable domain (other parts from reference TRBV19 and TRBJ2-4): DGGITQSPKYLFRKEGQNVTLSCEQNLNHDAMYWYRQDPGQGLRLIYYSQIVNDFQKGDIAEGYSVSREKKESFPLTVTSAQKNPTAFYLCASSQPGLAGQAGKNIQYFGAGTRLSVL.

The chain uses TRBV27 and TRBJ2-7; D not resolved. The germline CDR1 and CDR2 sequences are MNHEY and SMNVEV (reference sequence). The V end lost 5 bases, the J end lost 1 base, and 6 bases lay between the germline ends. The CDR3 covers 12 residues. CDR3 protein: CASSLLSYEQYF. For the CDR3, the DNA is TGTGCCAGCAGTCTCCTGTCCTACGAGCAGTACTTC.

The V gene is TRBV19, the J gene TRBJ2-2, with 12 bases that match TRBD2. Germline V gene data show CDR1 as LNHDA and CDR2 as SQIVND (reference sequence). V trimming: 3 bases; J trimming: 1 base; junction bases outside the gene matches: 6. The CDR3 loop spans 18 amino acids. The CDR3 sequence: CASSIVKLAGGNTGELFF. The CDR3 coding sequence is TGTGCCAGTAGTATCGTTAAACTAGCGGGAGGGAACACCGGGGAGCTGTTTTTT. Full variable domain (outside the CDR3, taken from reference TRBV19 and TRBJ2-2): DGGITQSPKYLFRKEGQNVTLSCEQNLNHDAMYWYRQDPGQGLRLIYYSQIVNDFQKGDIAEGYSVSREKKESFPLTVTSAQKNPTAFYLCASSIVKLAGGNTGELFFGEGSRLTVL.

The chain links TRBV5-5 to TRBJ1-4; no clear D. The germline V gene encodes CDR1 SGHKS and CDR2 YYEKEE (reference sequence). The V end was cut by 4 bases, the J end by 8 bases, with 9 bases between. CDR3 size: 12 residues. This CDR3 is CASSPEGEKLFF. In DNA form, the CDR3 reads TGTGCCAGCAGCCCGGAGGGAGAAAAACTGTTTTTT. The full variable domain, with the rest looked up from reference TRBV5-5 and TRBJ1-4, is DAGVTQSPTHLIKTRGQQVTLRCSPISGHKSVSWYQQVLGQGPQFIFQYYEKEERGRGNFPDRFSARQFPNYSSELNVNALLLGDSALYLCASSPEGEKLFFGSGTQLSVL.

V is TRBV9 and J is TRBJ2-1; perhaps TRBD2 as D (6 bases). V lost 0 bases and J lost 5, with 12 bases in between. The CDR3 contains 15 residues. From germline, CDR1 is SGDLS and CDR2 YYNGEE. CDR3 DNA sequence: TGTGCCAGCAGCGTAGCTTGGCGGGATAACAATGAGCAGTTCTTC. This translates into CASSVAWRDNNEQFF.

J is TRBJ2-3 and V is TRBV30, with D possibly being TRBD1 (6 bases). This CDR3 region has 13 residues. Looked up from germline, CDR1 is GTSNPN and CDR2 is SVGIG (reference sequence). Trimming took 8 bases from V and 6 from J, leaving 18 bases between them. CDR3 residues: CAQRGRGNDTQYF. CDR3 sequence (DNA): TGTGCCCAGAGGGGCAGGGGCAACGATACGCAGTATTTT.

The V call is TRBV9, the J call TRBJ1-2, with TRBD1 matching 7 bases. Germline V gene lookup returns CDR1 SGDLS and CDR2 YYNGEE. The V segment lost 0 bases and the J segment 7 bases; nucleotides outside the gene matches: 9. CDR3 length: 15 amino acids. DNA for the CDR3: TGTGCCAGCAGCGTAGAGGGGGCGGCAGGGACTGGCTACACCTTC. This translates into CASSVEGAAGTGYTF.

The chain uses TRBV28 and TRBJ1-2, with 9 bases fitting TRBD1. Trimming cost V 4 bases and J 4 bases; bases outside gene matches: 7. Germline assignment: CDR1 MDHEN and CDR2 SYDVKM. This CDR3 contains 15 residues. Here the CDR3 reads CASSSTGGAGYGYTF. CDR3 nucleotide sequence: TGTGCCAGCAGTTCAACAGGGGGCGCAGGCTATGGCTACACCTTC.

CDR3: CASSELSGVTGDEQYF. In DNA, the CDR3 is TGTGCCAGCAGTGAACTCTCGGGGGTGACAGGGGACGAGCAGTACTTC. The chain carries TRBV25-1 and TRBJ2-7; 8 bases fit TRBD1. The germline V gene encodes CDR1 MGHDK and CDR2 SYGVNS. The CDR3 runs 16 residues. Losses at the gene ends were 2 bases for V and 5 bases for J; bases not matched to a gene: 11.